This entry features one T cell receptor (beta chain) sequence. Its specificity is not known. Execution of the assay was at deep level. Using 200 ng DNA, around 30,000 T cell genomes, the sorted-subset replicate PCRs were run. Data came from immunoSEQ multiplex PCR; TCRdb stores just in-frame clones and leaves some out. Here the sample spans more than 2 million clones, about 95% being singletons. This CDR3 contains 14 residues. The germline CDR1 and CDR2 sequences are MNHEY and SMNVEV (reference sequence). V lost 0 bases to trimming and J lost 3 bases, with 8 bases between them. CD8 cells regarded as naive lacked CD45RO, were positively chosen for CCR7, and omitted terminally differentiated effector memory CD45RA+ cells. Free of recent acute infections or vaccinations, the donors were healthy HIV-negative adults. The data derive from a study of shared clonotypes between healthy human individuals. Study-level points and caveats: Some clonotypes were shared by all four sorted-subset donors, while others were not shared. The non-shared ones had lower generation probabilities than the shared ones.

Material for sequencing was naive CD8+ T cells sorted from blood. The V and J genes are TRBV27 and TRBJ1-2; D not resolved. This sequence was found in a man aged 18 to 30 in good health. The CDR3 protein is CASSLSPSYYGYTF. DNA for the CDR3: TGTGCCAGCAGTTTATCTCCAAGCTACTATGGCTACACCTTC.